A single sample gave rise to the 20 T cell receptor beta chains below, sequenced in a study of blood T cells in healthy people across ages. The use of a sample-barcoded 5' primer and a J-beta primer mix characterized a second PCR of about 7 to 12 cycles. TCRdb ran MiXCR on the 5' RACE reads and lists one entry per CDR3 protein. The sample has 600,000 or so distinct CDR3 sequences; about 30% are singletons. Sample: blood. The receptors were sampled from a woman aged 80 or older in good health.

The table lists this clonotype with many counts. The chain uses TRBV5-6 and TRBJ2-7, with unresolved D. This CDR3 is built from 12 residues. V was shortened by 0 bases and J by 5 bases, with 6 bases between the two germline ends. Germline V gene data show CDR1 as SGHDT and CDR2 as YYEEEE. CDR3 sequence reads: CASSLGIHEQYF. CDR3 nucleotide sequence: TGTGCCAGCAGCTTGGGTATCCACGAGCAGTACTTC.

On this clonotype itself: A much larger clone lies a single base off, so this may be a read error. V is TRBV27 and J is TRBJ1-1, with D maybe TRBD1 (5 bases). CDR3 size: 17 residues. Germline assignment: CDR1 MNHEY and CDR2 SMNVEV (reference sequence). Trimming pared 5 bases from V and 4 bases from J, leaving 23 bases between. For the CDR3, the DNA is TGTGCCAGCAGTCCGCTTCCCCCGGGACGGGGAGGCACTGAAGCTTTCTTT. Translated: CASSPLPPGRGGTEAFF.

This clonotype was counted ten times or more. The chain recombines TRBV4-2 with TRBJ2-5; 9 bases align to TRBD1. This CDR3 comprises 15 residues. The germline gives CDR1 LGHNA, CDR2 YNFKEQ. After removal of 1 base from V and 2 bases from J, the junction contained 2 bases not matched to a gene. CDR3 sequence (DNA): TGTGCCAGCAGCCAAGCCGACAGGGGGCAAGAGACCCAGTACTTC. Protein: CASSQADRGQETQYF.

There are many counts of this clonotype. The chain is built from TRBV28 and TRBJ2-3; 9 bases are shared with TRBD2. The CDR3 has 15 amino acids. J was trimmed by 5 bases and V by 2 bases; bases with no gene match: 5. CDR1 MDHEN and CDR2 SYDVKM come from the germline V gene. CDR3 coding DNA: TGTGCCAGCAGTTTAGCGGGGGGGCACATAGATACGCAGTATTTT. As protein: CASSLAGGHIDTQYF. Looking up the rest from reference TRBV28 and TRBJ2-3 gives the full variable domain: DVKVTQSSRYLVKRTGEKVFLECVQDMDHENMFWYRQDPGLGLRLIYFSYDVKMKEKGDIPEGYSVSREKKERFSLILESASTNQTSMYLCASSLAGGHIDTQYFGPGTRLTVL.

This chain joins TRBV30 and TRBJ2-5, with D perhaps TRBD2 (7 bases). CDR1 and CDR2 (germline): GTSNPN, SVGIG (reference sequence). The ends were cut back, 6 bases at V and 6 bases at J, with 17 bases in the middle. The CDR3 runs to 13 residues. CDR3 sequence: CACHEGGLKTQYF. The CDR3 region has the DNA TGTGCCTGTCACGAGGGGGGGCTAAAGACCCAGTACTTC.

V gene TRBV6-1 combines with J gene TRBJ2-1; perhaps TRBD2 as D (5 bases). The germline V and J ends were trimmed by 7 bases and 6 bases, with 16 bases remaining between them. The CDR3 has 14 amino acids. From germline, CDR1 is MNHNS and CDR2 SASEGT. In DNA form, the CDR3 reads TGTGCCAGCACCGGACTCGTGGGTAGCAATGAGCAGTTCTTC. It encodes CASTGLVGSNEQFF.

In this sample, this clonotype turned up a few times. The rearrangement links TRBV11-2 to TRBJ2-5; D may be TRBD2 (6 bases). V was trimmed by 5 bases and J by 11 bases, leaving 21 bases between them. From germline, CDR1 is SGHAT and CDR2 FQNNGV. The CDR3 has 14 amino acids. CDR3 sequence (DNA): TGTGCCAGCAGCCTCGGGACTGGATTGGTTGAGCAGTACTTC. As protein: CASSLGTGLVEQYF.

In this sample, this clonotype turned up many times. V gene TRBV6-2 or TRBV6-3 combines with J gene TRBJ2-5, with D maybe TRBD2 (6 bases). V was shortened by 0 bases and J by 7 bases, with 12 bases between the two germline ends. Germline V lookup: CDR1 MNHEY, CDR2 SVGEGT. The CDR3 is 14 amino acids. The CDR3 loop is CASSYSRGGATQYF. The CDR3 DNA follows: TGTGCCAGCAGTTACTCCCGCGGAGGGGCGACCCAGTACTTC.

This clonotype was detected ten times or more. The rearrangement links TRBV27 to TRBJ1-1, with TRBD1 matching over 7 bases. The V and J ends lost 8 bases and 1 base, in that order; junction bases with no gene match: 4. This CDR3 region has 13 residues. Germline CDR1 MNHEY, CDR2 SMNVEV (reference sequence). The CDR3 region has the DNA TGTGCCAGCGGGGGACAGCCGAACACTGAAGCTTTCTTT. The encoded protein is CASGGQPNTEAFF.

This clonotype has at least ten counts. The chain carries TRBV27 and TRBJ1-6; TRBD1 matches at 7 bases. Germline loops: CDR1 MNHEY, CDR2 SMNVEV (reference sequence). Germline trimming cut 5 bases from V and 6 bases from J; bases unmatched to any gene: 10. CDR3 length: 16 amino acids. CDR3 protein: CASSLRRGLTNSPLHF. The CDR3 DNA follows: TGTGCCAGCAGTCTTCGCAGGGGGTTAACTAATTCACCCCTCCACTTT.

This clonotype was seen many times. The chain employs TRBV7-9 and TRBJ1-2; D ambiguous. The ends were cut back, 4 bases at V and 2 bases at J, with 11 bases in the middle. The CDR3 runs to 14 residues. CDR1 SEHNR and CDR2 FQNEAQ come from the germline V gene (reference sequence). CDR3 nucleotide sequence: TGTGCCAGCAGCTATAATAAGCAAAACTATGGCTACACCTTC. As protein: CASSYNKQNYGYTF. The full variable domain, with the rest looked up from reference TRBV7-9 and TRBJ1-2, is DTGVSQNPRHKITKRGQNVTFRCDPISEHNRLYWYRQTLGQGPEFLTYFQNEAQLEKSRLLSDRFSAERPKGSFSTLEIQRTEQGDSAMYLCASSYNKQNYGYTFGSGTRLTVV.

This clonotype was recorded a few times. This clone may be a read error of a much larger clone one base away. The chain combines TRBV12-3 or TRBV12-4 with TRBJ2-1, with D unresolved. The assigned J gene may be wrong: the sequence end matches TRBJ2-7 better. The CDR3 length is 16 residues. CDR3 nucleotide sequence: TGTGCCAGCAGTTCCCCCCAAAAAAGCTCCTACAATGAGCAGTACTTC. Encoded protein: CASSSPQKSSYNEQYF.

This clonotype has a handful of counts. V gene TRBV4-2 combines with J gene TRBJ2-7; possible D gene TRBD1, 7 bases. This CDR3 has 16 residues. V was cut by 0 bases and J by 5 bases, with 17 bases left in between. From germline, CDR1 is LGHNA and CDR2 YNFKEQ. CDR3 bases: TGTGCCAGCAGCCAAGATATCGGGCAGGGGGGCCACGAGCAGTACTTC. Its protein product is CASSQDIGQGGHEQYF.

This clonotype was seen ten or more times. The chain has TRBV7-9 and TRBJ2-6, with D unclear. This CDR3 is 15 amino acids long. Germline V CDR1 and CDR2: SEHNR, FQNEAQ (reference sequence). Trimming stripped 6 bases from V and 0 bases from J, with 9 bases between. The DNA for the CDR3 is TGTGCCAGCAGACCGCCCGGCTCTGGGGCCAACGTCCTGACTTTC. Amino acid sequence: CASRPPGSGANVLTF.

The sample holds many counts of this clonotype. V gene TRBV4-3 combines with J gene TRBJ2-7; TRBD1 matches at 11 bases. There are 15 residues in the CDR3. Germline assignment: CDR1 LGHNA and CDR2 YSLEER. With V trimmed by 3 bases and J by 3 bases, 4 bases remained unmatched. The CDR3 protein is CASSQGQGVLYEQYF. As DNA, the CDR3 is TGCGCCAGCAGCCAGGGACAGGGGGTACTCTACGAGCAGTACTTC.

Only one count was recorded for this clonotype. Given a much more abundant clone one base away, this may be a read error. V gene TRBV5-6 combines with J gene TRBJ2-1; 10 bases are shared with TRBD1. The germline gives CDR1 SGHDT, CDR2 YYEEEE. This CDR3 has 12 amino acids. V shed 5 bases, J shed 10 bases, and the junction held 3 bases outside the gene matches. The CDR3 DNA reads TGTGCCAGCAGGAGGGACAGGGGCGAGCAGTTCTTC. It codes for CASRRDRGEQFF. Combining the CDR3 with reference TRBV5-6 and TRBJ2-1 gives the whole variable domain DAGVTQSPTHLIKTRGQQVTLRCSPKSGHDTVSWYQQALGQGPQFIFQYYEEEERQRGNFPDRFSGHQFPNYSSELNVNALLLGDSALYLCASRRDRGEQFFGPGTRLTVL.

This sequence joins TRBV20-1 and TRBJ2-3; weak D call: TRBD2 (5 bases). This CDR3 spans 12 amino acids. Germline V lookup: CDR1 DFQATT, CDR2 SNEGSKA (reference sequence). V was pared by 5 bases and J by 4 bases, with 10 bases between. The CDR3 DNA is TGCAGTGCTTCTATAGCGTCAGATACGCAGTATTTT. Encoded protein: CSASIASDTQYF.

This clonotype was found many times. V gene TRBV3-1 combines with J gene TRBJ1-2; D not certain. V gave up 1 base and J gave up 4 bases, with 13 bases separating them. CDR1 and CDR2 from the germline V gene are LGHDT and YNNKEL (reference sequence). The CDR3 loop spans 15 amino acids. In DNA, the CDR3 is TGTGCCAGCAGCCAAGTCGGTTTCGAGTTCTATGGCTACACCTTC. Translated, it gives CASSQVGFEFYGYTF. The full variable domain, in which reference TRBV3-1 and TRBJ1-2 provide the parts outside the CDR3, is DTAVSQTPKYLVTQMGNDKSIKCEQNLGHDTMYWYKQDSKKFLKIMFSYNNKELIINETVPNRFSPKSPDKAHLNLHINSLELGDSAVYFCASSQVGFEFYGYTFGSGTRLTVV.

Comment on this clonotype: This may be a read error, as it is one base from a much larger clone. The V and J genes are TRBV4-1 and TRBJ2-1; D tentatively fits TRBD1 or TRBD2 (5 bases each). Trimming removed 1 base at V and 13 bases at J, with 20 bases between. The CDR3 is 15 residues long. CDR1 is MGHRA, CDR2 YSYEKL, per germline. CDR3 in DNA: TGCGCCAGCAGCCAAGCGGGGCGGAACCAAGAGACCCAGTTCTTC. This encodes CASSQAGRNQETQFF.

With regard to this clonotype: A junction boundary mismatches the germline segment, possibly from a read error. The rearrangement links TRBV7-9 to TRBJ2-2; D may be TRBD2 (5 bases). Germline V gene sequence: CDR1 SEHNR, CDR2 FQNEAQ (reference sequence). The CDR3 extends over 14 amino acids. CDR3 amino acids: CAKPADWATGEPFF. The CDR3, as DNA: TGTGCCAAGCCAGCCGACTGGGCCACCGGGGAGCCGTTTTTT.